The clone carrying this TCR beta chain was seen only a few times. Its antigen is not identified. TCRdb analysed the 5' RACE reads with MiXCR anew, one entry per CDR3 protein. The sample lists nearly 55,000 distinct CDR3 sequences, approximately 25% seen once, with 2.5% to 4% in the top ten. The V end lost 0 bases, the J end lost 4 bases, and 12 bases lay between the germline ends. The CDR3 is made up of 15 amino acids. Germline loops: CDR1 DFQATT, CDR2 SNEGSKA (reference sequence). Notes on the study in general: Tumor Tregs overlapped most with tumor, then blood, naive CD4+ cells.

The sample taken for sequencing was tumor-infiltrating naive CD4+ T cells sorted from the breast tumor. Regarding subset: naive CD4+ T cells, CD4+CD45RA+CD25-. V and J are TRBV20-1 and TRBJ2-2; D call uncertain. This sequence originates from a female donor with breast cancer. Here the CDR3 DNA reads TGCAGTGCTAGAGACCCACGCGTAGGCACCGGGGAGCTGTTTTTT. This sequence encodes CSARDPRVGTGELFF.